Below are 23 T cell receptor beta chains sequenced from a single sample in a study of cytomegalovirus exposure and HLA in healthy donors. It was with 60 Vbeta and 13 Jbeta primers that the PCR ran. Repertoires were generated with immunoSEQ multiplex PCR, while TCRdb's copy carries only in-frame clones and drops some. The sample carries about 150,000 clones, roughly 81% recorded once. Material for sequencing was PBMCs. Every receptor here comes from a woman between 18 and 29 years old in good health and CMV-seronegative.

The chain recombines TRBV28 with TRBJ1-5; maybe TRBD1 (6 bases). The CDR3 runs to 16 residues. Germline CDR1 and CDR2: MDHEN and SYDVKM. The germline V and J ends were trimmed by 1 base and 1 base, with 11 bases remaining between them. CDR3 protein: CASSLLGALSNQPQHF. In nucleotides, the CDR3 is TGTGCCAGCAGTTTATTGGGGGCTCTAAGCAATCAGCCCCAGCATTTT. Together with reference TRBV28 and TRBJ1-5, the CDR3 gives the full variable domain: DVKVTQSSRYLVKRTGEKVFLECVQDMDHENMFWYRQDPGLGLRLIYFSYDVKMKEKGDIPEGYSVSREKKERFSLILESASTNQTSMYLCASSLLGALSNQPQHFGDGTRLSIL.

In this sample, this clone turned up once. The chain joins TRBV28 to TRBJ1-1; 8 positions match TRBD1. Germline loops: CDR1 MDHEN, CDR2 SYDVKM. The CDR3 is 15 residues long. After removal of 5 bases from V and 2 bases from J, the junction contained 7 bases not matched to a gene. The CDR3 DNA follows: TGTGCCAGCAGTACAGACAGGGGATTAAACACTGAAGCTTTCTTT. Amino acids: CASSTDRGLNTEAFF.

The V and J genes are TRBV5-1 and TRBJ1-2; no clear D. Trimming took 0 bases from V and 6 from J, leaving 12 bases between them. The CDR3 contains 14 residues. The germline gives CDR1 SGHRS, CDR2 YFSETQ. For the CDR3, the DNA is TGCGCCAGCAGCTTGGCCTTTGACGGAGATGGCTACACCTTC. Its translation is CASSLAFDGDGYTF.

The rearrangement links TRBV27 to TRBJ2-2; TRBD2 aligns across 7 bases. The CDR3 sequence is 15 residues long. V trimming: 3 bases; J trimming: 5 bases; junction bases outside the gene matches: 6. Per germline, CDR1 MNHEY and CDR2 SMNVEV (reference sequence). The CDR3 DNA sequence: TGTGCCAGCAGTTTTGGGTCCGGGAGGACCGGGGAGCTGTTTTTT. It yields the protein CASSFGSGRTGELFF.

This rearrangement joins TRBV29-1 to TRBJ1-1; D remains unclear. Germline CDR1 reads SQVTM; CDR2 reads ANQGSEA. V was pared by 6 bases and J by 9 bases, with 17 bases between. This CDR3 spans 12 amino acids. CDR3 nucleotides: TGCAGCGTGCCACCTGGGCCCGGCCAAGCTTTCTTT. This gives the protein CSVPPGPGQAFF.

The rearrangement joins TRBV28 to TRBJ2-7; D is unresolved. CDR1 and CDR2 (germline): MDHEN, SYDVKM. V gave up 5 bases and J gave up 5 bases, with 22 bases separating them. The CDR3 totals 16 residues. CDR3 nucleotides: TGTGCCAGCAGTACCCCAACCCCCGCCAGGTTGGACGAGCAGTACTTC. This sequence encodes CASSTPTPARLDEQYF.

The chain carries TRBV29-1 and TRBJ2-3, with D uncertain. Germline CDR1 is SQVTM and CDR2 is ANQGSEA. Trimming shortened V by 6 bases and J by 8 bases, and 9 bases separated the two germline ends. The CDR3 spans 10 residues. The CDR3 here is CSVKSGTQYF. The CDR3, as DNA: TGCAGCGTGAAATCGGGTACGCAGTATTTT.

The V call is TRBV28, the J call TRBJ1-1; D ambiguous. CDR1 is MDHEN and CDR2 is SYDVKM in the germline V gene. The CDR3 runs to 11 residues. V was pared by 5 bases and J by 5 bases, with 6 bases between. CDR3 sequence: CASSHGTEAFF. In nucleotides, the CDR3 is TGTGCCAGCAGTCACGGGACTGAAGCTTTCTTT.

The chain has TRBV19 and TRBJ2-7; D not certain. CDR3 size: 14 residues. Germline assignment: CDR1 LNHDA and CDR2 SQIVND (reference sequence). V was clipped by 3 bases and J by 7 bases, with 16 bases between them. The CDR3 sequence is CASSMSPYPSEQYF. Written as DNA, the CDR3 is TGTGCCAGTAGTATGTCCCCCTACCCTTCGGAGCAGTACTTC.

The sample holds a few counts of this clone. This chain joins TRBV12-5 and TRBJ2-5, with D possibly matching TRBD2 (6 bases). CDR1 and CDR2 (germline): LGHNT, FRNRAP. With 4 bases removed from V and 2 bases from J, the gap between germline ends came to 17 bases. The CDR3 length is 16 residues. The CDR3, as DNA: TGTGCTAGTGGTTCGGGGACTGGCTTGGGGCAAGAGACCCAGTACTTC. This gives the protein CASGSGTGLGQETQYF.

V is TRBV29-1 and J is TRBJ2-5; no clear D. The J call may be in error: the DNA end matches TRBJ2-7 better. Germline CDR1 and CDR2: SQVTM and ANQGSEA. The CDR3 length is 12 residues. This CDR3 reads CSVETGIYEQYF. The CDR3 DNA is TGCAGCGTTGAAACGGGTATCTACGAGCAGTACTTC.

The chain is built from TRBV6-1 and TRBJ2-5, with TRBD2 matching over 11 bases. Germline V gene lookup returns CDR1 MNHNS and CDR2 SASEGT. This CDR3 has 14 residues. Losses at the gene ends were 8 bases for V and 3 bases for J; bases not matched to a gene: 5. CDR3 nucleotides: TGTGCCAGCCACGGGACTAGCGGAAAAGAGACCCAGTACTTC. It yields the protein CASHGTSGKETQYF.

This chain uses TRBV6-6 with TRBJ1-5; 8 nucleotides agree with TRBD1. Trimming took 6 bases from V and 4 from J; bases not matched to a gene: 2. Per the germline V gene, CDR1 is MNHNY and CDR2 is SVGAGI (reference sequence). The CDR3 has 13 amino acids. The DNA for the CDR3 is TGTGCCAGCAGCAGGGGGCGTAATCAGCCCCAGCATTTT. It codes for CASSRGRNQPQHF.

This clone was counted a single time. The V and J genes are TRBV10-1 and TRBJ2-5; tentative D call: TRBD1 (6 bases). Germline V CDR1 and CDR2: WNHNN, SYGVQD (reference sequence). The CDR3 totals 16 residues. Trimming pared 9 bases from V and 0 bases from J, leaving 20 bases between. CDR3 region: CARKVPGHPDQETQYF. In nucleotides, the CDR3 is TGCGCCAGGAAGGTTCCGGGACACCCAGACCAAGAGACCCAGTACTTC.

The chain recombines TRBV18 with TRBJ2-5, with 8 bases identical to TRBD2. The CDR3 has 15 amino acids. V shed 2 bases, J shed 5 bases, and the junction held 7 bases outside the gene matches. Germline V lookup: CDR1 KGHSH, CDR2 LQKENI. CDR3 in DNA: TGTGCCAGCTCACCATCATCCGGGGGGGCCGAGACCCAGTACTTC. Its translation: CASSPSSGGAETQYF.

The chain carries TRBV7-2 and TRBJ2-1; the D is unclear. Germline-derived CDR1 and CDR2 are SGHTA and FQGNSA. Trimming left V 0 bases short and J 6 bases short, with 15 bases between. This CDR3 has 16 residues. The CDR3 coding sequence is TGTGCCAGCAGCTTAGCTCCGCCCCGAGTCGTCAATGAGCAGTTCTTC. Its protein product is CASSLAPPRVVNEQFF.

The chain links TRBV28 to TRBJ1-6; 7 nucleotides match TRBD1. V was pared by 11 bases and J by 7 bases, with 11 bases of the junction left unmatched. The CDR3 runs to 14 residues. CDR1 MDHEN and CDR2 SYDVKM come from the germline V gene. The CDR3 reads CAGRETGTNSPLHF. In nucleotides, the CDR3 is TGTGCCGGTAGGGAGACAGGGACCAATTCACCCCTCCACTTT.

The V gene is TRBV7-9, the J gene TRBJ1-2; tentatively, D is TRBD1 (5 bases). Germline V gives CDR1 SEHNR, CDR2 FQNEAQ (reference sequence). The CDR3 extends over 15 amino acids. Trimming shortened V by 4 bases and J by 5 bases, and 17 bases separated the two germline ends. The CDR3 DNA sequence: TGTGCCAGCAGCTGGAGCCAGGCCAGGGCTTATGGCTACACCTTC. This gives the protein CASSWSQARAYGYTF.

This clone has a handful of counts. V usage is TRBV5-1 and J usage is TRBJ1-2; 8 bases line up with TRBD1. V trimming: 3 bases; J trimming: 0 bases; junction bases outside the gene matches: 4. Per germline, CDR1 SGHRS and CDR2 YFSETQ. This CDR3 is built from 15 residues. For the CDR3, the DNA is TGCGCCAGCAGCTGGGGGACAGGTTCTAACTATGGCTACACCTTC. Its protein is CASSWGTGSNYGYTF.

The chain has TRBV6-5 and TRBJ2-7, with TRBD2 identical over 7 bases. Per the germline V gene, CDR1 is MNHEY and CDR2 is SVGAGI. This CDR3 has 16 amino acids. The V segment lost 0 bases and the J segment 3 bases; nucleotides outside the gene matches: 8. The CDR3 here is CASSYSSGGRDYEQYF. The CDR3 DNA reads TGTGCCAGCAGTTACTCGAGCGGCGGGAGAGACTACGAGCAGTACTTC.

This clone came up once. This rearrangement joins TRBV6-5 to TRBJ2-7; 12 nucleotides agree with TRBD1. The J segment lost 6 bases and the V segment lost 5 bases, leaving 5 bases of the junction unmatched. CDR3 length equals 14 residues. Germline V gives CDR1 MNHEY, CDR2 SVGAGI. CDR3 in DNA: TGTGCCAGCAGTACCGGGACAGGGGGCCGCGAGCAGTACTTC. The encoded protein is CASSTGTGGREQYF.

The gene calls are TRBV30 and TRBJ2-5, with no clear D. Trimming shortened V by 3 bases and J by 5 bases, and 13 bases separated the two germline ends. Germline CDR1 is GTSNPN and CDR2 is SVGIG (reference sequence). CDR3 length equals 13 residues. CDR3 in DNA: TGTGCCTGGAGCGTAACGGTTGAGGAGACCCAGTACTTC. Translating gives CAWSVTVEETQYF.

The J gene is TRBJ1-5, the V gene TRBV9; possible D gene TRBD1, 5 bases. Trimming took 4 bases from V and 1 from J, leaving 12 bases between them. The length of the CDR3 is 15 residues. The V gene's germline CDR1 is SGDLS and CDR2 YYNGEE. The CDR3 DNA is TGTGCCAGCAGCCTAACGGGGGGAAGCAATCAGCCCCAGCATTTT. This gives the protein CASSLTGGSNQPQHF.